Shown below are 10 T cell receptor beta chains from a single sample sequenced in a study of beta chain features in type 1 diabetes. Sequenced material consisted of expressed TCRB transcripts (all of the isolated RNA was reverse transcribed). Sequencing was performed with immunoSEQ multiplex PCR; in TCRdb, only in-frame clones are kept and a portion is missing. The repertoire has 900,000 or so clones, roughly a sixth of them found once; the top ten carry 0.02% to 0.03%. Sequenced sample: naive CD4+ T cells from blood. The receptors were gathered from a woman under 30 in good health.

A few counts support this clone. This chain joins TRBV27 and TRBJ2-5; D is possibly TRBD2 (5 bases). V was clipped by 4 bases and J by 5 bases, with 17 bases between them. The germline V gene encodes CDR1 MNHEY and CDR2 SMNVEV (reference sequence). The CDR3 totals 15 residues. The CDR3 coding sequence is TGTGCCAGCAGTTCCCTCGGGCGGCGGAGGGAGACCCAGTACTTC. It codes for CASSSLGRRRETQYF.

The chain couples TRBV7-3 to TRBJ1-1; possible D gene TRBD1, 6 bases. The germline V and J ends were trimmed by 7 bases and 1 base, with 10 bases remaining between them. CDR3 length: 13 amino acids. From germline, CDR1 is SGHTA and CDR2 FQGTGA. The chain's CDR3 is CASTQGKNTEAFF. The CDR3 nucleotides are TGTGCCAGCACGCAGGGGAAGAACACTGAAGCTTTCTTT.

The chain recombines TRBV7-2 with TRBJ2-1, with 9 nucleotides matching TRBD2. The CDR3 consists of 17 residues. V dropped 1 base and J dropped 2; count of bases not matched to a gene: 6. CDR1 is SGHTA, CDR2 FQGNSA, per germline. The CDR3: CASSLVGTSSPYNEQFF. Written as DNA, the CDR3 is TGTGCCAGCAGCTTAGTCGGGACTAGCTCCCCCTACAATGAGCAGTTCTTC.

The chain links TRBV7-2 to TRBJ2-5; TRBD1 matches 10 bases. The end of the DNA aligns better with TRBJ2-7, so the J call may be wrong. The CDR3 covers 13 residues. Germline assignment: CDR1 SGHTA and CDR2 FQGNSA. The CDR3 loop is CASSKDRGDEQYF. CDR3 sequence (DNA): TGTGCCAGCAGCAAGGACAGGGGGGACGAGCAGTACTTC.

J is TRBJ2-7 and V is TRBV5-4; TRBD2 agrees at 7 bases. V lost 4 bases to trimming and J lost 6 bases; unmatched junction nucleotides: 7. The length of the CDR3 is 13 residues. Per the germline V gene, CDR1 is SGHNT and CDR2 is YYREEE (reference sequence). CDR3 sequence (DNA): TGTGCCAGCAGCCTCTCCGCGGGAGTCGAGCAGTACTTC. It translates to CASSLSAGVEQYF. The whole variable domain, filled in from reference TRBV5-4 and TRBJ2-7, reads ETGVTQSPTHLIKTRGQQVTLRCSSQSGHNTVSWYQQALGQGPQFIFQYYREEENGRGNFPPRFSGLQFPNYSSELNVNALELDDSALYLCASSLSAGVEQYFGPGTRLTVT.

The chain uses TRBV6-1 and TRBJ2-5; 7 nucleotides align to TRBD2. J lost 5 bases, V lost 3 bases, and 12 bases had no gene match. Germline assignment: CDR1 MNHNS and CDR2 SASEGT. This CDR3 has 16 amino acids. CDR3 DNA: TGTGCCAGCAGTGAGGGGATCGGCGGGAGCCCGGAGACCCAGTACTTC. It codes for CASSEGIGGSPETQYF.

V gene TRBV6-5 combines with J gene TRBJ2-3; 7 bases line up with TRBD1. J was trimmed by 3 bases and V by 6 bases; bases with no gene match: 6. CDR1 MNHEY and CDR2 SVGAGI come from the germline V gene. CDR3 length equals 14 residues. The CDR3 protein is CASRGQSWTDTQYF. The CDR3 region has the DNA TGTGCCAGCAGGGGACAGTCTTGGACAGATACGCAGTATTTT.

The chain has TRBV15 and TRBJ1-5; D is unresolved. Trimming left V 1 base short and J 9 bases short, with 7 bases between. CDR1 is LNHNV and CDR2 is YYDKDF in the germline V gene (reference sequence). The CDR3 length is 12 residues. The CDR3 sequence is CATSRVGWPQHF. The CDR3 DNA is TGTGCCACCAGCAGAGTAGGTTGGCCCCAGCATTTT. Full variable domain (outside the CDR3, taken from reference TRBV15 and TRBJ1-5): DAMVIQNPRYQVTQFGKPVTLSCSQTLNHNVMYWYQQKSSQAPKLLFHYYDKDFNNEADTPDNFQSRRPNTSFCFLDIRSPGLGDTAMYLCATSRVGWPQHFGDGTRLSIL.

The rearrangement uses TRBV6-6 and TRBJ2-3; 10 bases agree with TRBD1. In germline, CDR1 is MNHNY, CDR2 SVGAGI (reference sequence). V lost 6 bases, J lost 3 bases, and 6 bases stayed unmatched. This CDR3 is 15 amino acids long. CDR3 sequence reads: CASRIPGQGTDTQYF. The CDR3 DNA reads as TGTGCCAGCAGGATCCCGGGACAGGGGACAGATACGCAGTATTTT.

For this clone: This CDR3 is also generated by other DNA sequences in the sample. V is TRBV20-1 and J is TRBJ1-1; D is ambiguous. Between the trimmed V and J ends, which lost 6 bases and 1 base, there was a span of 6 bases. The CDR3 has 11 amino acids. Germline lookup yields CDR1 DFQATT and CDR2 SNEGSKA (reference sequence). The CDR3 DNA sequence: TGCAGTGCCCGACAGAACACTGAAGCTTTCTTT. Its translation: CSARQNTEAFF.